A single sample is the source of the 3 T cell receptor beta chains below, sequenced in a study of blood T cell repertoires in COVID-19. TCRdb's table, derived via immunoSEQ multiplex PCR, lists solely in-frame clones and lacks some. The sample has around 370,000 clones; 90% are singletons. Specimen: peripheral blood. These receptors originate from a man between 18 and 29 years old with active or convalescent COVID-19.

This chain joins TRBV11-2 and TRBJ2-2, with a weak D call TRBD1 (7 bases). V lost 8 bases and J 3 bases, leaving 13 bases between the germline ends. Germline loops: CDR1 SGHAT, CDR2 FQNNGV. The CDR3 sequence is 14 residues long. The CDR3 DNA reads as TGTGCCAGCGGCGGGACAGATTACACCGGGGAGCTGTTTTTT. It translates to CASGGTDYTGELFF.

The chain couples TRBV7-9 to TRBJ1-2; 7 bases agree with TRBD1. CDR3 length: 13 residues. The germline V gene has CDR1 SEHNR and CDR2 FQNEAQ (reference sequence). V was clipped by 6 bases and J by 5 bases; unmatched bases: 6. CDR3 bases: TGTGCCAGCAGTCCCGGGACAGAGTATGGCTACACCTTC. Residues: CASSPGTEYGYTF.

The CDR3, as DNA: TGTGCCACCAGTGATTTGCGGTACGGGAACTCTGAGACCCAGTACTTC. Residues: CATSDLRYGNSETQYF. The chain has TRBV24-1 and TRBJ2-5, with TRBD2 as a possible D gene (5 bases). The CDR3 is made up of 16 amino acids. The germline V gene encodes CDR1 KGHDR and CDR2 SFDVKD. V shed 0 bases and J shed 5 bases, with 15 bases lying between them.